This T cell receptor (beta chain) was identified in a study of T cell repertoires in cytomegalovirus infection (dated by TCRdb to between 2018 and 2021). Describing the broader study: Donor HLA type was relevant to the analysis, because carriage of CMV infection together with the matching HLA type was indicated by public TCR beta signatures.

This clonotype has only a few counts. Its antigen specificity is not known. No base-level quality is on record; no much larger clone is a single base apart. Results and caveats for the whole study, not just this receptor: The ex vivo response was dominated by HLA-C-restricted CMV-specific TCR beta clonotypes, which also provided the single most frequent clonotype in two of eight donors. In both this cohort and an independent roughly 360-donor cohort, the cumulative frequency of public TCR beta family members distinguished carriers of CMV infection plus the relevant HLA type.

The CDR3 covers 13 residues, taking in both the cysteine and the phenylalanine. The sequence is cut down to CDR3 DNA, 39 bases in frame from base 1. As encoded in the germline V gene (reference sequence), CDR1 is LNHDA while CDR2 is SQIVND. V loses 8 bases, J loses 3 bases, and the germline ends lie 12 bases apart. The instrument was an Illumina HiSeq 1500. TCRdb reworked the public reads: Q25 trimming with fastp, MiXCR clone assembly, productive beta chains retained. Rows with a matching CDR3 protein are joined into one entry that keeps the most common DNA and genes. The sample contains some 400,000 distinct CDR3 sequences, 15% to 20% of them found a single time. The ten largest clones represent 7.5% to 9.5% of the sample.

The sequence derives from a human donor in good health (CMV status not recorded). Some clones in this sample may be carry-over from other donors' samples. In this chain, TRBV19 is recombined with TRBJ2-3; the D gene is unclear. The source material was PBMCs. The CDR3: CASYRTDTDTQYF. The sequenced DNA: TGTGCCAGTTATAGGACGGATACAGATACGCAGTATTTT.